This TCR beta chain was identified during a study of Graves' ophthalmopathy and Graves' hyperthyroidism. Study-wide results and caveats: From stable hyperthyroidism, ophthalmopathy was separated by a 13-signature model with 85% to 90% sensitivity and more than 75% specificity. Most clonotypes expanded in thyroid above 0.001 frequency were present in blood too.

Amplification targeted the TCR beta CDR3 regions, with RNA transcripts as the source material. The library came from an HTBI-primed first-round RT-PCR and a second-round multiplex PCR. TCRdb re-called the multiplex PCR reads through MiXCR, storing one row per CDR3 protein. This sample has about 420,000 distinct CDR3 sequences, with around 20% found just once. This clonotype showed up many times. Its target is not known. The term stable hyperthyroidism indicated an absence of ophthalmopathy within 18 months of follow-up. New diagnoses, under 2 months' duration, and ages 18 to 65 characterized the hyperthyroidism patients. The receptor comes from a woman younger than 35 with stable Graves' hyperthyroidism. Sequencing input: peripheral blood.

The CDR3 nucleotides read TGCAGTGCTAGAGTTGTGTCCCAAGAGACCCAGTACTTC. This gives the protein CSARVVSQETQYF. The chain has TRBV20-1 and TRBJ2-5; D unresolved. V was pared by 1 base and J by 1 base, with 7 bases between. The germline V gene has CDR1 DFQATT and CDR2 SNEGSKA (reference sequence). The CDR3 spans 13 residues.